This T cell receptor (beta chain) was captured in a study of identical twins. Study outcomes and limitations: Beta out-of-frame sequences displayed a weaker excess of sharing between twins. The presence of invariant MAIT and iNKT cells could partly confound analyses of zero-insertion sequences.

This CDR3 is built from 13 residues. The V end was cut by 4 bases, the J end by 12 bases, with 16 bases between. This clonotype occurred many times. The antigen is unknown. A universal primer site arose from template switching, and cDNA bore unique molecular identifiers. One entry per CDR3 protein, called by TCRdb with MiXCR from the 5' RACE reads. The sample yields 550,000 to 800,000 distinct CDR3 sequences, 7% to 7.5% seen once. The sample was also reused in another study, on yellow fever vaccine responses in identical twins.

The receptor was isolated from a young woman in good health. The V call is TRBV12-3 or TRBV12-4, the J call TRBJ2-1; D gene ambiguous. Sequencing was performed on PBMCs. The CDR3 spells CASSYIDKDGQFF. The CDR3 coding sequence is TGTGCCAGCAGTTACATTGATAAGGATGGGCAGTTCTTC.